This T cell receptor beta chain was recovered during a study of blood T cell repertoires in COVID-19. At the level of the study: Sites across the United States, Italy and Spain contributed samples from acute and convalescent COVID-19. PBMCs, B-cell-depleted T cells, or T cells were the source of the cDNA or gDNA that made up the material.

Original handling: Amplification of reference gene primers provided the estimated nucleated cell counts. The table came from immunoSEQ multiplex PCR; TCRdb's copy has only in-frame clones and leaves some out. V, J and clone size were drawn from that table, and D and trimming were deduced from the DNA. The sample lists under 300,000 clones; 70% to 90% were seen once. The length of the CDR3 is 15 residues. With 2 bases removed from V and 4 bases from J, the gap between germline ends came to 14 bases. CDR1 is LNHNV, CDR2 YYDKDF, per germline (reference sequence). The rearrangement links TRBV15 to TRBJ1-2, with D possibly being TRBD1 (5 bases). Sequencing was carried out using peripheral blood. This receptor was identified in a man between 25 and 39 years old who had recovered from COVID-19. CDR3 sequence (DNA): TGTGCCACCAGCAGAACAGGCCCTCCCTCCTATGGCTACACCTTC. This translates into CATSRTGPPSYGYTF.